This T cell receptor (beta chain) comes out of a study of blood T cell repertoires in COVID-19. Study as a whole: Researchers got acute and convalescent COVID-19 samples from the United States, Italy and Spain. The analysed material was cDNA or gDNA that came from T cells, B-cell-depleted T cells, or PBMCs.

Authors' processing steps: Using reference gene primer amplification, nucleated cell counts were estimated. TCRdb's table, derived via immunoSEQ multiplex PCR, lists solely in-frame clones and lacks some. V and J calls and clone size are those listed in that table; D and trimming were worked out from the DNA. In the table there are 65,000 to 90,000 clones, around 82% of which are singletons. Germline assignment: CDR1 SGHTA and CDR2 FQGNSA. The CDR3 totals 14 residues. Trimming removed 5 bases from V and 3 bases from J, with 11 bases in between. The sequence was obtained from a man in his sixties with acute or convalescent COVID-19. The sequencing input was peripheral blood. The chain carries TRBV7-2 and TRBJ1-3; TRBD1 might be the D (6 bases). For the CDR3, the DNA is TGTGCCAGCAGCAGAAACAGGGTTGGAAACACCATATATTTT. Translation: CASSRNRVGNTIYF.